This T cell receptor beta chain derives from a study of T cells in Graves' hyperthyroidism and ophthalmopathy (dated by TCRdb to about 2019). Describing the broader study: Peripheral blood was collected at initial diagnosis, before any treatment. A discovery cohort of around 98 patients, approximately 44 with Graves' ophthalmopathy and 55 to 60 with stable Graves' hyperthyroidism, was used to find distinguishing TCR V-J signatures. Whether ophthalmopathy could be predicted prospectively was tested in an independent validation cohort made up of under 20 hyperthyroidism patients plus 17 patients who later progressed to ophthalmopathy. The 100 discovery patients were randomly split 7:3 into training and test sets. Thyroid tissue and blood T-cell repertoires from more than five Graves' hyperthyroidism patients were also compared in the study. After blood sampling, hyperthyroidism patients were treated with methimazole at a starting dose of 30 mg daily, and ophthalmopathy patients were treated with high-dose intravenous methylprednisolone. TCR Vbeta CDR3 sequencing of 130 to 150 peripheral blood samples (43 ophthalmopathy, about 80 hyperthyroidism and roughly 17 progressor patients) is reported in the paper. General study outcomes and caveats: No statistical method was used to set the sample size in advance, and investigators knew the group allocation. In validation, the model predicted progression to ophthalmopathy with over 65% sensitivity and about 73% specificity, a median of approximately 6.5 months before onset. A 13 V-J signature model separated ophthalmopathy from stable hyperthyroidism, with just over 85% sensitivity and about 81% specificity in cross-validation and 80%/75% in testing. Most expanded thyroid clonotypes (frequency above 0.001) were also found in blood, which suggests that blood repertoires may mirror thyroid immune responses.

The germline V gene sets CDR1 to KGHSH and CDR2 to LQKENI. Between the V and J ends, shortened by 1 base and 1 base respectively, the junction contains 22 bases. From its cysteine to its phenylalanine, the CDR3 spans 19 amino acids. Only the CDR3 DNA is retained, 57 bases long and in frame from the first base. Ten or more counts support this clonotype. What antigen it recognizes has not been identified. No base quality information exists; no much larger clone differs at one position. The TCR beta CDR3 regions were amplified from RNA transcripts. The first round of RT-PCR for the TCR CDR3 was performed with the HTBI primer set and the Qiagen OneStep RT-PCR kit. A second multiplex PCR round built the libraries, followed by size selection and purification. Libraries were sequenced paired-end with 100 bp reads on an Illumina HiSeq2000. On the authors' methods: Raw data were processed with SOAPnuke, discarding reads with adapters, uncalled bases, mean Phred below 15, or no exact constant-primer or identifier match. COPE v1.2.5 was used to merge high-quality paired reads, and clonotypes were defined as unique nucleotide sequences. MiTCR v1.1 was used to align clonotypes to the IMGT TRBV, TRBD and TRBJ reference segments. The analysis included only V-J combinations with a frequency above 0.0001, which together covered 99% to 99.2% of the repertoires. The TCS score was defined as F50 (clonal expansion) divided by E x V (chaos), with BLOSUM62-based TCRdist calculated between CDR3 peptides within each V-J. Welch's t-statistics and random forest reduced roughly 500 V-J features to around 14, which were used in a naive Bayes classifier (R e1071). TCRdb handled the public reads itself, with Q25 trimming in fastp and clone calling in MiXCR, and kept productive beta chains. Each entry merges the rows of one CDR3 protein and shows their most common DNA and genes. TCRdb, not the authors, supplied the V and J calls. This sample holds around 300,000 distinct CDR3 sequences; nearly 15% were observed only once. The ten largest clones take up around 30% of the sample.

Hyperthyroidism patients were newly diagnosed, with disease duration under 2 months, and aged 18 to 65 years. The study excluded patients with uncontrolled infections, other autoimmune diseases, pregnancy or lactation. Diagnoses were established on the basis of clinical symptoms, serum thyroxine and TRAb, thyroid ultrasound, and orbital computed tomography. Blood from progressor patients was drawn when they were first diagnosed with hyperthyroidism, before any ophthalmopathy symptoms appeared. Ficoll-Paque density gradient centrifugation was used to isolate PBMCs from approximately 10 ml of fresh peripheral blood. Patients classed as progressors first received a Graves' hyperthyroidism diagnosis and then went on to develop ophthalmopathy during follow-up. Total RNA was extracted using Trizol reagent, and RNA quality was assessed on an Agilent 2100 Bioanalyzer.

The rearranged chain carries TRBV18 and TRBJ1-1, with no confidently assigned D gene. Sequences were obtained from blood. This TCR derives from a woman in her forties or fifties with Graves' hyperthyroidism that later progressed to Graves' ophthalmopathy. The CDR3 is CASSPLAGIPNSRNTEAFF. Here is the DNA: TGTGCCAGCTCACCACTGGCTGGGATCCCCAACTCGAGGAACACTGAAGCTTTCTTT.